The sequence of this TCR beta chain was determined in a study of blood T cell repertoires in COVID-19. The overall study: Some COVID-19 samples were acute and others convalescent; all came from the United States, Italy and Spain.

During active infection, Seattle patients enrolled and were then monitored through disease. CDR3 length equals 13 residues. Germline CDR1 reads GTSNPN; CDR2 reads SVGIG (reference sequence). V was pared by 3 bases and J by 7 bases, with 15 bases between. Assay used: immunoSEQ multiplex PCR; TCRdb lists only in-frame clones, some missing. Altogether 150,000 to 200,000 clones are present, 82% being singletons, with the ten largest covering about 7.7%. The source is a woman in her 40s with COVID-19, enrolled during active disease. V is TRBV30 and J is TRBJ1-2, with D uncertain. The source material was peripheral blood. DNA for the CDR3: TGTGCCTGGAGCCCAACGGTAGAGCTTGGCTACACCTTC. This gives the protein CAWSPTVELGYTF. The full variable domain, rest sourced from reference TRBV30 and TRBJ1-2, is SQTIHQWPATLVQPVGSPLSLECTVEGTSNPNLYWYRQAAGRGLQLLFYSVGIGQISSEVPQNLSASRPQDRQFILSSKKLLLSDSGFYLCAWSPTVELGYTFGSGTRLTVV.